This TCR beta chain was documented in a study of T cell changes during pregnancy in multiple sclerosis. TCRdb's copy holds only in-frame clones and misses some; the assay was immunoSEQ multiplex PCR. This sample carries about 79,000 clones, just over 90% of them seen once, and the ten largest clones take 0.65% to 0.75%. The germline V gene encodes CDR1 KGHSH and CDR2 LQKENI. J gave up 7 bases and V 4 bases, and 8 bases lay outside the gene matches. This CDR3 spans 14 amino acids. The sequence was obtained from a female donor in good health, enrolled as a control in a pregnancy study. Sequenced here: peripheral blood, sampled in the second trimester of pregnancy. The J gene is TRBJ1-2, the V gene TRBV18; 8 positions match TRBD1. The CDR3 protein is CASSRGQGQGGYTF. In DNA, the CDR3 is TGTGCCAGCTCACGAGGACAGGGTCAAGGTGGCTACACCTTC.